This TCR beta chain was captured in a study of blood T cells in healthy people across ages. Study-wide points: CMV status of donors was unknown, possibly confounding expanded clonotype changes.

About this clonotype itself: The antigen is not known.

A second PCR of roughly 7 to 11 cycles used a sample-barcoded 5' primer and a J-beta primer mix. TCRdb redid the calling of the 5' RACE reads with MiXCR, one entry per CDR3 protein. The table shows roughly 1,800,000 distinct CDR3 sequences, with 49% occurring only once. Input material: blood. The sequence was collected from a woman between 40 and 50 years old in good health.

CDR3 nucleotides: TGTGCCAGCAGGGCTAGCGGGGGGAACAATGAGCAGTTCTTC. Its translation is CASRASGGNNEQFF. The V gene is TRBV25-1, the J gene TRBJ2-1; 11 bases align to TRBD2. The CDR3 is 14 residues long. Germline assignment: CDR1 MGHDK and CDR2 SYGVNS. The V segment lost 6 bases and the J segment 5 bases; nucleotides outside the gene matches: 3.